The sequence of this TCR beta chain was determined in a study of blood T cell repertoires in COVID-19. V was pared by 3 bases and J by 7 bases, with 7 bases between. CDR1 and CDR2 from the germline V gene are MDHEN and SYDVKM. There are 12 residues in the CDR3. The repertoire was sequenced with immunoSEQ multiplex PCR; TCRdb's copy has only in-frame clones and lacks some. There are about 320,000 clones in the sample; approximately 91% occur only once, and 5.2% lies in the top ten. The genes are TRBV28 and TRBJ2-1; D gene uncertain. Sequenced: PBMCs or T cells enriched from blood (not recorded which). The receptor comes from a man aged 55 to 70 who had recovered from COVID-19. The CDR3 DNA reads as TGTGCCAGCAGTTTCGAGTGGAATGAGCAGTTCTTC. This gives the protein CASSFEWNEQFF.